The entry that follows covers one T cell receptor beta chain sequence. The germline V gene encodes CDR1 LNHDA and CDR2 SQIVND (reference sequence). The CDR3 length is 15 residues. Germline trimming cut 6 bases from V and 9 bases from J; bases unmatched to any gene: 11. The sample originates from a study of blood T cell repertoires in COVID-19. Across the whole study: Samples taken during acute and convalescent COVID-19 were collected in the United States, Italy and Spain.

The authors' processing: Estimation of nucleated cell counts relied on the amplification of reference gene primers. The data were produced by immunoSEQ multiplex PCR, yet TCRdb's version contains in-frame clones alone and is incomplete. V, J and clone size were drawn from that table, and D and trimming were deduced from the DNA. This sample carries about 260,000 clones, around 80% of them seen once, and the ten largest clones take under 5%. The sequenced material came from peripheral blood. The V gene is TRBV19, the J gene TRBJ2-1; the match to TRBD2 covers 10 bases. The TCR sequence derives from a man aged 60-69 years with acute or convalescent COVID-19. In nucleotides, the CDR3 is TGTGCCAGTAGCGCCTTTAGCGGGGGGAGGAGTGAGCAGTTCTTC. It yields the protein CASSAFSGGRSEQFF.